This T cell receptor (beta chain) was identified in a study of tumor-infiltrating lymphocytes in primary liver carcinoma. Study-level information: These were node-negative, non-metastatic T1-T3 tumors of roughly 4 to 11 cm.

It was unsorted whole blood that yielded blood RNA, and germline DNA was also extracted. Before surgery, approximately 4 milliliters of EDTA blood were taken. Trimming left V 8 bases short and J 2 bases short, with 14 bases between. The CDR3 runs 14 residues. CDR1 and CDR2 (germline): SGHAT, FQNNGV. Study-wide results and caveats: Tumor top-250-clone fraction significantly exceeded that of blood (p = 0.039). Since sampling was bulk and unsorted, CD4+ and CD8+ repertoires were not compared.

For this clonotype: Antigen unknown.

TCR beta cDNA was reverse-transcribed from roughly 520 ng of total RNA. The reaction used a constant-region primer and ProtoScript II reverse transcriptase. Investigators got TCR beta libraries out of three nested multiplex PCR rounds, done with slightly modified ARM-PCR. TRBV1-TRBV30 forward primers paired with a C-beta reverse primer drove the first two PCR rounds, around 10 cycles each. TCRdb used MiXCR to reprocess the multiplex PCR reads, holding one entry per CDR3 protein. Of 330,000 or so distinct CDR3 sequences listed, around three fifths are singletons. The V call is TRBV11-2, the J call TRBJ2-3; unclear D gene. This TCR was sampled from a man aged 40-55 years with primary liver carcinoma and hepatitis B virus infection. The material sequenced was peripheral blood. CDR3 bases: TGTGCCAGCTTAGGGCTAGAACCCACAGATACGCAGTATTTT. It yields the protein CASLGLEPTDTQYF.